This T cell receptor beta chain was recovered during a study of cytomegalovirus exposure and HLA in healthy donors. Whole-study results and caveats: Among the sequence variants, a highly shared cluster was likely an artifact of sequencing. Per published accounts, TCR beta sequences correctly predicted the HLA-A and HLA-B alleles of most subjects. Segments of the TCR beta V type were, in most cases, productive about 87% or about 30% of the time in an earlier analysis. A later analysis linked a missense variant in DCLRE1C to the trimming of TCR beta V and J genes.

This CDR3 is built from 16 residues. V dropped 4 bases and J dropped 0; count of bases not matched to a gene: 9. Germline V gene lookup returns CDR1 SGHDT and CDR2 YYEEEE. On this clone itself: The antigen is undetermined.

PCR primers comprised 60 Vbeta and 13 Jbeta primers. Repertoires were generated with immunoSEQ multiplex PCR, while TCRdb's copy carries only in-frame clones and drops some. The data show about 160,000 clones, with roughly 84% seen just once and about 0.37% held by the top ten. The receptor comes from a boy between 2 and 15 years old in good health and CMV-seronegative. The chain recombines TRBV5-6 with TRBJ2-5; TRBD2 aligns across 7 bases. Sequencing was carried out using PBMCs. The CDR3 spells CASSLWTRSHQETQYF. The CDR3 nucleotides are TGTGCCAGCAGCCTCTGGACTAGGTCTCACCAAGAGACCCAGTACTTC.